This paragraph covers one TCR beta chain sequence. Its specificity is not known. Measured with immunoSEQ multiplex PCR; TCRdb has only the in-frame clones, and not every one. The repertoire consists of roughly 20,000 clones, with around 66% occurring once and the leading ten covering roughly 9.6%. Germline V lookup: CDR1 SQVTM, CDR2 ANQGSEA. This CDR3 is 13 amino acids long. Trimming cost V 7 bases and J 4 bases; bases outside gene matches: 7. This sample was included in a study of CD4 T cells in relation to SARS-CoV-2 and coronaviruses. Study at large: ViraFEST: approximately 10-day antigen culture of PBMCs, then TCR beta CDR3 sequencing.

Unexposed donor CD4+ T cells date from about 2011-2018, before the COVID-19 pandemic. CD4+ T cells were isolated from the cells after 10 days of culture. General study points: Samples before the pandemic and after infection were not matched within any donor. This crossreactivity analysis covered spike protein alone, no other viral proteins.

Sequenced material: CD4+ T cells from PBMCs, cultured in vitro. The chain joins TRBV29-1 to TRBJ1-1; 9 bases are shared with TRBD1. The TCR sequence derives from a human donor in good health. The CDR3 spells CSAKQGARTEAFF. The CDR3 DNA follows: TGCAGCGCAAAACAGGGGGCGCGCACTGAAGCTTTCTTT.